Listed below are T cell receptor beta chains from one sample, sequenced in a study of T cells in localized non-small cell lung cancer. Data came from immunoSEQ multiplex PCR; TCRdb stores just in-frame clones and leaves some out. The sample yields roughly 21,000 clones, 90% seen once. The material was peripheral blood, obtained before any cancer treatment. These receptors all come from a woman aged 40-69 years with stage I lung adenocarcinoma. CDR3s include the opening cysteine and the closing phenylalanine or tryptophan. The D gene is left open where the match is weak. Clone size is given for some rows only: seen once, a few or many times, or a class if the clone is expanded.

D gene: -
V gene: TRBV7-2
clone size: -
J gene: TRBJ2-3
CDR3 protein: CASSLRRAKTDTQYF
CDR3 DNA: TGTGCCAGCAGCCTGAGGAGGGCCAAAACAGATACGCAGTATTTT

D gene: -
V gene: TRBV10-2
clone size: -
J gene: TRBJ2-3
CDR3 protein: CASSGGGSKGSTDTQYF
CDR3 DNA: TGCGCCAGCAGTGGCGGTGGGAGCAAAGGGAGCACAGATACGCAGTATTTT

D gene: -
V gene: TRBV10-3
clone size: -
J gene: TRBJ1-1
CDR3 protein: CAISEPTGVNTEAFF
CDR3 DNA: TGTGCCATCAGTGAGCCGACAGGCGTGAACACTGAAGCTTTCTTT

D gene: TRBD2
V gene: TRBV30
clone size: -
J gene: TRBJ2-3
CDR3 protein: CAWRRTSGSDTQYF
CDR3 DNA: TGTGCCTGGAGGCGGACTAGCGGGAGTGATACGCAGTATTTT

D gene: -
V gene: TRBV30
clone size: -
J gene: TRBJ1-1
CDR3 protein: CAWSVYMNTEAFF
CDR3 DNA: TGTGCCTGGAGTGTGTATATGAACACTGAAGCTTTCTTT

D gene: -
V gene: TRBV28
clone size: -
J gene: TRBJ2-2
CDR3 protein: CASSFLANTGELFF
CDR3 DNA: TGTGCCAGCAGTTTTTTGGCCAACACCGGGGAGCTGTTTTTT

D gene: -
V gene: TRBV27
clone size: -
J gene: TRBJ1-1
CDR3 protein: CASLRPGTNTEAFF
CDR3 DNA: TGTGCCAGCCTTCGTCCGGGGACGAACACTGAAGCTTTCTTT

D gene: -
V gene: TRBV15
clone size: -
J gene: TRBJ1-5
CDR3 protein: CATSRTAAAAQPQHF
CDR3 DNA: TGTGCCACCAGCAGGACAGCCGCGGCGGCTCAGCCCCAGCATTTT

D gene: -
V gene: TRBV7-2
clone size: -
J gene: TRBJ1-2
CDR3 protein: CASSYRTGISGYTF
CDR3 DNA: TGTGCCAGCAGCTACCGGACGGGGATATCGGGCTACACCTTC

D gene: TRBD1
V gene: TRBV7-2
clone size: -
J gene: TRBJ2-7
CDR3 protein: CASSRNRGAYEQYF
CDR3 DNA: TGTGCCAGCAGCAGGAACAGGGGGGCCTACGAGCAGTACTTC

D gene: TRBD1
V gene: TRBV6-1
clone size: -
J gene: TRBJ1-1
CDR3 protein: CASSEGNRGTEAFF
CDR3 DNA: TGTGCCAGCAGTGAAGGGAACAGGGGAACTGAAGCTTTCTTT

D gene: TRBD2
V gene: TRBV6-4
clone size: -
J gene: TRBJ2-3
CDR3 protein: CASSRTSGATDTQYF
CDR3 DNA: TGTGCCAGCAGTAGAACTAGCGGGGCCACAGATACGCAGTATTTT

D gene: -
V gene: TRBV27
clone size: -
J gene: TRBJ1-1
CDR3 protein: CASSLVQGNTEAFF
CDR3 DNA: TGTGCCAGCAGTTTAGTACAGGGGAACACTGAAGCTTTCTTT

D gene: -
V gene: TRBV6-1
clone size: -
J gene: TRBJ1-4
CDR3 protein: CASRARRGNEKLFF
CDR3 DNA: TGTGCCTCAAGAGCCCGCCGGGGTAATGAAAAACTGTTTTTT

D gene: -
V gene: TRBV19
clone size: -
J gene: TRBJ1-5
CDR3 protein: CASSNPTGSYSNQPQHF
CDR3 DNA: TGTGCCAGTAGCAATCCGACAGGCAGCTATAGCAATCAGCCCCAGCATTTT

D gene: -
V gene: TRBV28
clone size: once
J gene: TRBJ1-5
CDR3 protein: CASSRQGTNNQPQHF
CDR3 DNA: TGTGCCAGCAGTCGCCAGGGGACAAACAATCAGCCCCAGCATTTT

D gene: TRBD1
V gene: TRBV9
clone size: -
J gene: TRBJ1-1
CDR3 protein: CASSLQGALNTEAFF
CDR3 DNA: TGTGCCAGCAGCCTACAGGGGGCCTTGAACACTGAAGCTTTCTTT

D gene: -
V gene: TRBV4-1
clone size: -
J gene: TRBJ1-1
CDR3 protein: CASSQGALRTEAFF
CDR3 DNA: TGCGCCAGCAGCCAGGGGGCCCTAAGGACTGAAGCTTTCTTT

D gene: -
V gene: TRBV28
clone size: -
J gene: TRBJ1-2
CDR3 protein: CATGGGISGYTF
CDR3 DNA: TGTGCCACTGGGGGGGGTATAAGTGGCTACACCTTC

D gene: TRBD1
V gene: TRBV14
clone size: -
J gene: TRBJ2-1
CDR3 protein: CASSLGQGARQEGEQFF
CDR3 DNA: TGTGCCAGCAGCCTCGGACAGGGGGCGCGACAAGAAGGTGAGCAGTTCTTC

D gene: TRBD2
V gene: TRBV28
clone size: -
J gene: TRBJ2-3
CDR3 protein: CALGGRDGTDTQYF
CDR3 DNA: TGTGCTCTCGGGGGGAGGGACGGCACAGATACGCAGTATTTT

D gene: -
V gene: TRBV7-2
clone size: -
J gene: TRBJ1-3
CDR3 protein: CASSPRVGGNTIYF
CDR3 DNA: TGTGCCAGCAGCCCCAGGGTAGGGGGAAACACCATATATTTT

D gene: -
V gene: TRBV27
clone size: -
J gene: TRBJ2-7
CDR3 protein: CASSYGGQGDEQYF
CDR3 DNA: TGTGCCAGCAGTTACGGAGGCCAGGGTGACGAGCAGTACTTC

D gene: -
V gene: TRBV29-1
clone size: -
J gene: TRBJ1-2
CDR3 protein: CSVEDEEGLYGYTF
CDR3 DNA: TGCAGCGTTGAAGACGAGGAGGGGCTCTATGGCTACACCTTC

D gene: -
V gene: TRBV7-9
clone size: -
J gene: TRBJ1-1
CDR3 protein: CASSLGGGYMNTEAFF
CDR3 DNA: TGTGCCAGCAGCTTAGGTGGGGGCTACATGAACACTGAAGCTTTCTTT

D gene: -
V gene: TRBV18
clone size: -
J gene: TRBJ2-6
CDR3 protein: CASCAGANVLTF
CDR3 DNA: TGTGCCAGCTGTGCGGGGGCCAACGTCCTGACTTTC

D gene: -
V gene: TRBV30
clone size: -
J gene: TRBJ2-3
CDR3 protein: CAWSALRRDLFADTQYF
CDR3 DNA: TGTGCCTGGAGTGCTCTAAGGCGTGATCTCTTCGCAGATACGCAGTATTTT

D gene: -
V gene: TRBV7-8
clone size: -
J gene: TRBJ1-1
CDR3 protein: CASIPGRQGRVAFF
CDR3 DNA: TGTGCCAGCATTCCCGGCCGGCAGGGCAGGGTAGCTTTCTTT

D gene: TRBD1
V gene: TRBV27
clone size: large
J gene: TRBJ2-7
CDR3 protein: CASSLQGAYEQYF
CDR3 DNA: TGTGCCAGCAGTTTACAGGGGGCCTACGAGCAGTACTTC

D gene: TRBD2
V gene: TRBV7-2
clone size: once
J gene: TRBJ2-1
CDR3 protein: CASSFSSGHNEQFF
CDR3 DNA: TGTGCCAGCAGCTTTTCTAGCGGTCACAATGAGCAGTTCTTC

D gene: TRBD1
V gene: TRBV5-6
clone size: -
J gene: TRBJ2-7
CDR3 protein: CASSLRDSTYEQYF
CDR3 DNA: TGTGCCAGCAGCTTAAGGGACAGCACCTACGAGCAGTACTTC

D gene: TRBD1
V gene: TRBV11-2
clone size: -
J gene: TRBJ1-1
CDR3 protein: CASSLDRGKGAFF
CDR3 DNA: TGTGCCAGCAGCTTGGACAGGGGGAAAGGAGCTTTCTTT

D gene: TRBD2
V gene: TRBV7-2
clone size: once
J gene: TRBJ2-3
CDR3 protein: CASKAGGGTDTQYF
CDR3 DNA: TGTGCCAGCAAAGCGGGAGGAGGGACAGATACGCAGTATTTT

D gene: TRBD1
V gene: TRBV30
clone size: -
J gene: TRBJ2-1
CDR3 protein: CAWFGQATHNEQFF
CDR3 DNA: TGTGCCTGGTTTGGACAGGCAACCCACAATGAGCAGTTCTTC

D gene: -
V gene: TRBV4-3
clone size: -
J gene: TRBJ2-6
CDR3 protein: CASSQEQGGHGANVLTF
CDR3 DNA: TGCGCCAGCAGCCAAGAACAAGGAGGGCATGGGGCCAACGTCCTGACTTTC